Listed below are T cell receptor beta chains from one sample, sequenced in a study of blood T cells in healthy people across ages. TCRdb reprocessed the 5' RACE reads with MiXCR, giving one entry per CDR3 protein. This table has around 600,000 distinct CDR3 sequences, around 50% appearing once. Sequenced: blood. Receptor source: a man older than 75 in good health. CDR3s include the opening cysteine and the closing phenylalanine or tryptophan. D genes are given only for firm matches. Part of the rows lack a size; the others show once, few, many or a class for expanded clones.

size: few
J: TRBJ2-3
D: TRBD2
V: TRBV4-2
DNA: TGTGCCAGCAGCCAAGATCCTCCGGGGGGGCCCGTAGATACGCAGTATTTT
CDR3: CASSQDPPGGPVDTQYF

size: NA
J: TRBJ2-5
D: NA
V: TRBV6-5
DNA: TGTGCCAGCAGTTACGTGGGGGTTCAGTACTTC
CDR3: CASSYVGVQYF

size: NA
J: TRBJ2-5
D: NA
V: TRBV24-1
DNA: TGTGCCACCAGTGATTCCAGGGGAGTCGGGGAGACCCAGTACTTC
CDR3: CATSDSRGVGETQYF

size: NA
J: TRBJ2-7
D: NA
V: TRBV29-1
DNA: TGCAGCGTTGAACAGGCTCCCTACGAGCAGTACTTC
CDR3: CSVEQAPYEQYF

size: NA
J: TRBJ2-7
D: TRBD2
V: TRBV20-1
DNA: TGCAGTGCGCAAATGACTAGCGGGAGGCGGAGTTGGTCCTACGAGCAGTACTTC
CDR3: CSAQMTSGRRSWSYEQYF

size: NA
J: TRBJ2-7
D: TRBD2
V: TRBV25-1
DNA: TGTGCCAGCAGTGTGACCGGGACTAGCGGGAGACGCTACGAGCAGTACTTC
CDR3: CASSVTGTSGRRYEQYF

size: many
J: TRBJ2-3
D: TRBD2
V: TRBV9
DNA: TGTGCCAGCAGCCCCGGGGGGGGTCCAGATACGCAGTATTTT
CDR3: CASSPGGGPDTQYF

size: few
J: TRBJ1-1
D: NA
V: TRBV20-1
DNA: TGCAGTGCGCCTACCCCTCGGGCAGGGCTAAATCTCGCTGAAGCTTTCTTT
CDR3: CSAPTPRAGLNLAEAFF

size: NA
J: TRBJ2-7
D: NA
V: TRBV7-2
DNA: TGTGCCAGCAGCCTCGGGACTGCCTACAATGGCGAGCAGTACTTC
CDR3: CASSLGTAYNGEQYF

size: few
J: TRBJ2-3
D: TRBD1
V: TRBV7-2
DNA: TGTGCCAGCAGCTTACAGGGACAGGGGGCAGTCACAGATACGCAGTATTTT
CDR3: CASSLQGQGAVTDTQYF

size: NA
J: TRBJ1-1
D: NA
V: TRBV5-1
DNA: TGCGCCAGCAGCTTGGCGAGGACTCCGGACACTGAAGCTTTCTTT
CDR3: CASSLARTPDTEAFF

size: NA
J: TRBJ2-7
D: NA
V: TRBV7-2
DNA: TGTGCCAGCAGCTTAGTTACGGGGTTTGACGAGCAGTACTTC
CDR3: CASSLVTGFDEQYF

size: NA
J: TRBJ2-3
D: NA
V: TRBV29-1
DNA: TGCAGCGTTGAGGAACTACTTGATACGCAGTATTTT
CDR3: CSVEELLDTQYF

size: NA
J: TRBJ2-7
D: TRBD1
V: TRBV20-1
DNA: TGCAGTGCTAAGGGGGACAGGGTGCTGAACGAGCAGTACTTC
CDR3: CSAKGDRVLNEQYF

size: NA
J: TRBJ2-7
D: NA
V: TRBV4-2
DNA: TGTGCCAGCAGCCAAGAGCCTAGCCCGACCATTAAGCACGAGCAGTACTTC
CDR3: CASSQEPSPTIKHEQYF

size: few
J: TRBJ2-3
D: TRBD2
V: TRBV10-3
DNA: TGTGCCATCAGTGGGGGGACTAGCGGTGTAAGGGGCACAGATACGCAGTATTTT
CDR3: CAISGGTSGVRGTDTQYF

size: NA
J: TRBJ2-2
D: TRBD2
V: TRBV4-2
DNA: TGTGCCAGCAGCCAAGGAACCGGGACTAGCGTAGTGGGGGAGCTGTTTTTT
CDR3: CASSQGTGTSVVGELFF

size: NA
J: TRBJ2-1
D: NA
V: TRBV20-1
DNA: TGCAGTGCTAGTCCCTTAGGGAGTGGGTATGAGCAGTTCTTC
CDR3: CSASPLGSGYEQFF

size: NA
J: TRBJ2-3
D: TRBD2
V: TRBV7-9
DNA: TGTGCCAGCAGCTCCCCGTTGGCGGGAGAGAGCACAGATACGCAGTATTTT
CDR3: CASSSPLAGESTDTQYF

size: NA
J: TRBJ1-5
D: TRBD1
V: TRBV7-6
DNA: TGTGCCAGCAGCAGGGGACAGCTCAATCAGCCCCAGCATTTT
CDR3: CASSRGQLNQPQHF

size: NA
J: TRBJ2-7
D: NA
V: TRBV18
DNA: TGTGCCAGCTCACCAACTCTAGCATTCCACGAGCAGTACTTC
CDR3: CASSPTLAFHEQYF

size: NA
J: TRBJ1-1
D: NA
V: TRBV20-1
DNA: TGCAGTGCCGAACATAACAGGTTGAGGACTGAAGCTTTCTTT
CDR3: CSAEHNRLRTEAFF

size: NA
J: TRBJ2-1
D: TRBD1
V: TRBV12-3/TRBV12-4
DNA: TGTGCCAGCAGAAGAGCCGGGACAGGGTTGGGCAATGAGCAGTTCTTC
CDR3: CASRRAGTGLGNEQFF

size: NA
J: TRBJ2-1
D: TRBD1
V: TRBV6-2/TRBV6-3
DNA: TGTGCCAGCAGCCGAACTCAGGGGGCGCGCGGTGAGCAGTTCTTC
CDR3: CASSRTQGARGEQFF

size: many
J: TRBJ1-6
D: NA
V: TRBV6-5
DNA: TGTGCCAGCAGCTCTTTCGGAGTTAATTCACCCCTCCACTTT
CDR3: CASSSFGVNSPLHF

size: NA
J: TRBJ1-1
D: NA
V: TRBV20-1
DNA: TGCAGTGCTAGAGATAGTAGGAAAGAGAACACTGAAGCTTTCTTT
CDR3: CSARDSRKENTEAFF

size: NA
J: TRBJ1-1
D: TRBD1
V: TRBV28
DNA: TGTGCCAGCAGTCCTCTAGGTCAGGGGGGAAGCACTGAAGCTTTCTTT
CDR3: CASSPLGQGGSTEAFF

size: few
J: TRBJ2-5
D: TRBD1
V: TRBV7-9
DNA: TGTGCCAGCAGCTACGGGACAGGGGGGACCAGGACCCAGTACTTC
CDR3: CASSYGTGGTRTQYF

size: once
J: TRBJ1-2
D: NA
V: TRBV10-3
DNA: TGTGCCATCAGCGCCCTTGACACCGAGGACTACACCTTC
CDR3: CAISALDTEDYTF

size: NA
J: TRBJ1-2
D: NA
V: TRBV5-1
DNA: TGCGCCAGCAGCTTGGCCCACCCGACAGACTATGGCTACACCTTC
CDR3: CASSLAHPTDYGYTF

size: many
J: TRBJ2-3
D: NA
V: TRBV6-6
DNA: TGTGCCAGCCTCCTGGCAGGGGCGGATACGCAGTATTTT
CDR3: CASLLAGADTQYF

size: once
J: TRBJ2-7
D: NA
V: TRBV20-1
DNA: TGCAGTGCTAGGAAGGTGGGACACCCCTACGAGCAGTACTTC
CDR3: CSARKVGHPYEQYF

size: few
J: TRBJ2-1
D: TRBD2
V: TRBV20-1
DNA: TGCAGTGCTAGGCTAGCGGGAATCCCCAACAATGAGCAGTTCTTC
CDR3: CSARLAGIPNNEQFF

size: NA
J: TRBJ1-1
D: NA
V: TRBV18
DNA: TGTGCCAGCTCACCATTCGGGGGCCAGAACACTGAAGCTTTCTTT
CDR3: CASSPFGGQNTEAFF

size: few
J: TRBJ1-2
D: NA
V: TRBV7-9
DNA: TGTGCCAGCAGCCTACAAGACTCCTATGGCTACACCTTC
CDR3: CASSLQDSYGYTF

size: few
J: TRBJ2-4
D: TRBD2
V: TRBV29-1
DNA: TGCAGCGCCCTAAGACGAGCGGGAGGCGAAGAGCAGTACTTC
CDR3: CSALRRAGGEEQYF

size: few
J: TRBJ2-5
D: NA
V: TRBV27
DNA: TGTGCCAGCACGGGGGACAAATTTAAGCAGTACTTC
CDR3: CASTGDKFKQYF

size: NA
J: TRBJ2-2
D: NA
V: TRBV3-1
DNA: TGTGCCAGCAGCCAAGCAGGGGGGCGGACCGGGGAGCTGTTTTTT
CDR3: CASSQAGGRTGELFF

size: many
J: TRBJ2-7
D: TRBD1
V: TRBV27
DNA: TGTGCCAGCAGTCGACAGGGGCCCTACGAGCAGTACTTC
CDR3: CASSRQGPYEQYF

size: NA
J: TRBJ2-1
D: TRBD2
V: TRBV28
DNA: TGTGCCAGCACCCCAGGACTAGCGGGAGGACTCTCCTACAATGAGCAGTTCTTC
CDR3: CASTPGLAGGLSYNEQFF

size: NA
J: TRBJ2-3
D: TRBD2
V: TRBV20-1
DNA: TGCAGTGCTAGAGATGAAGGCCTCAAGCGGGAGCTGGAAGATACGCAGTATTTT
CDR3: CSARDEGLKRELEDTQYF

size: NA
J: TRBJ1-5
D: NA
V: TRBV7-2
DNA: TGTGCCAGCAGCTTAGCGAGTTGGGGGGGTGGCAATCAGCCCCAGCATTTT
CDR3: CASSLASWGGGNQPQHF

size: NA
J: TRBJ2-1
D: TRBD2
V: TRBV6-2/TRBV6-3
DNA: TGTGCCAGCAGTTCCGGGGGGGACCAAGAGACCCAGTTCTTC
CDR3: CASSSGGDQETQFF

size: once
J: TRBJ1-4
D: NA
V: TRBV3-1
DNA: TGTGCCAGCAGCCAAGAAGTCGGAGACTTTAATGAAAAACTGTTTTTT
CDR3: CASSQEVGDFNEKLFF

size: NA
J: TRBJ2-7
D: TRBD1
V: TRBV10-3
DNA: TGTGCCATTAGGGGACAGGGGGGATCCTACAATGAGCAGTACTTC
CDR3: CAIRGQGGSYNEQYF